The 21 T cell receptor beta chains below come from one sample, sequenced in a study of blood T cell repertoires in COVID-19. The repertoire was sequenced with immunoSEQ multiplex PCR; TCRdb's copy has only in-frame clones and lacks some. The table has around 200,000 clones, about 83% seen once. The sample was PBMCs or T cells enriched from blood (not recorded which). All receptors come from a man aged 35-49 years with acute COVID-19.

The chain uses TRBV9 and TRBJ1-1, with no clear D. The CDR3 covers 14 residues. Germline V lookup: CDR1 SGDLS, CDR2 YYNGEE. Trimming left V 3 bases short and J 0 bases short, with 9 bases between. The DNA of the CDR3 is TGTGCCAGCAGCGCCGGTCCGGTGAACACTGAAGCTTTCTTT. Its protein is CASSAGPVNTEAFF.

This clone was counted only a few times. The chain uses TRBV4-1 and TRBJ2-5; weak D call: TRBD2 (5 bases). Germline lookup yields CDR1 MGHRA and CDR2 YSYEKL. This CDR3 has 14 amino acids. V lost 3 bases to trimming and J lost 2 bases, with 10 bases between them. The CDR3 region has the DNA TGCGCCAGCAGCCAGGCTAGCAGACAAGAGACCCAGTACTTC. It codes for CASSQASRQETQYF.

The count of this clone is one. In nucleotides, the CDR3 is TGCGCCAGCAGCCAAGAACCGGGCTATGGCTACACCTTC. Protein: CASSQEPGYGYTF. The gene calls are TRBV4-3 and TRBJ1-2, with no clear D. The CDR3 is 13 amino acids. Deletions cut 0 bases from V and 4 bases from J, with 6 bases between. Germline values: CDR1 LGHNA, CDR2 YSLEER.

The chain couples TRBV5-1 to TRBJ1-3; D is perhaps TRBD1 (5 bases). Germline V lookup: CDR1 SGHRS, CDR2 YFSETQ. V lost 4 bases, J lost 2 bases, and 19 bases lay in between. This CDR3 contains 17 residues. The chain's CDR3 is CASSADFKGRTGNTIYF. CDR3 nucleotides: TGCGCCAGCAGCGCAGACTTTAAGGGGCGAACTGGAAACACCATATATTTT.

This chain uses TRBV2 with TRBJ1-1; TRBD1 might be the D (5 bases). The CDR3 consists of 13 residues. V lost 8 bases and J 4 bases, leaving 14 bases between the germline ends. The germline gives CDR1 SNHLY, CDR2 FYNNEI. The CDR3 DNA reads TGTGCCAGCTGGAGGGGCTCCTTCACTGAAGCTTTCTTT. This gives the protein CASWRGSFTEAFF. Full variable domain (rest looked up from reference TRBV2 and TRBJ1-1): EPEVTQTPSHQVTQMGQEVILRCVPISNHLYFYWYRQILGQKVEFLVSFYNNEISEKSEIFDDQFSVERPDGSNFTLKIRSTKLEDSAMYFCASWRGSFTEAFFGQGTRLTVV.

This clone was seen more than once but under ten times. The identical CDR3 is also encoded by other nucleotide sequences in the sample. The rearrangement uses TRBV5-1 and TRBJ1-4, with 9 bases lining up with TRBD1. Germline lookup yields CDR1 SGHRS and CDR2 YFSETQ. The CDR3 spans 14 residues. V shed 3 bases and J 5 bases; nucleotides not matched to a gene: 2. In DNA form, the CDR3 reads TGCGCCAGCAGCTCGGGACAGGGAAATGAAAAACTGTTTTTT. Translation: CASSSGQGNEKLFF. Looking up the rest from reference TRBV5-1 and TRBJ1-4 gives the full variable domain: KAGVTQTPRYLIKTRGQQVTLSCSPISGHRSVSWYQQTPGQGLQFLFEYFSETQRNKGNFPGRFSGRQFSNSRSEMNVSTLELGDSALYLCASSSGQGNEKLFFGSGTQLSVL.

This clone turned up a few times. The genes are TRBV3-1 (or the pseudogene TRBV3-2) and TRBJ2-1; 12 nucleotides match TRBD1. V dropped 4 bases and J dropped 8; count of bases not matched to a gene: 6. The CDR3 runs 15 residues. Germline CDR1 and CDR2: LGHDT and YNNKEL (reference sequence). The CDR3 is CASSPRDRGRDEQFF. The CDR3 DNA follows: TGTGCCAGCAGCCCCCGGGACAGGGGGCGGGATGAGCAGTTCTTC.

This clone has a single count. The CDR3 loop reads CASSLGRGSNQPQHF. CDR3 in DNA: TGTGCCAGCAGCTTGGGCAGGGGAAGCAATCAGCCCCAGCATTTT. This chain joins TRBV7-9 and TRBJ1-5; perhaps TRBD1 as D (6 bases). Germline assignment: CDR1 SEHNR and CDR2 FQNEAQ (reference sequence). The CDR3 is made up of 15 amino acids. The ends were cut back, 3 bases at V and 1 base at J, with 10 bases in the middle.

The J gene is TRBJ2-1, the V gene TRBV19, with 10 bases fitting TRBD2. Germline values: CDR1 LNHDA, CDR2 SQIVND (reference sequence). The CDR3 totals 16 residues. J gave up 8 bases and V 7 bases, and 14 bases lay outside the gene matches. The CDR3: CASTLWTSGSEDEQFF. The CDR3 coding sequence is TGTGCCAGTACCCTATGGACTAGCGGCAGCGAGGATGAGCAGTTCTTC. Full variable domain (missing parts from reference TRBV19 and TRBJ2-1): DGGITQSPKYLFRKEGQNVTLSCEQNLNHDAMYWYRQDPGQGLRLIYYSQIVNDFQKGDIAEGYSVSREKKESFPLTVTSAQKNPTAFYLCASTLWTSGSEDEQFFGPGTRLTVL.

The chain employs TRBV4-1 and TRBJ2-1; D uncertain. Germline V gives CDR1 MGHRA, CDR2 YSYEKL. CDR3 size: 16 residues. V lost 1 base, J lost 8 bases, and 18 bases lay in between. CDR3 sequence reads: CASSQVPENSIYEQFF. The CDR3, as DNA: TGCGCCAGCAGCCAAGTACCGGAGAACTCGATCTATGAGCAGTTCTTC.

The V gene is TRBV2, the J gene TRBJ1-5, with 8 positions matching TRBD1. The CDR3 has 16 amino acids. The V segment lost 7 bases and the J segment 2 bases; nucleotides outside the gene matches: 10. CDR1 and CDR2 from the germline V gene are SNHLY and FYNNEI. CDR3 bases: TGTGCCAGCAACGTACAGGGGGTAATTGGCAATCAGCCCCAGCATTTT. This translates into CASNVQGVIGNQPQHF.

The chain couples TRBV12-3 or TRBV12-4 to TRBJ2-3; D is unclear. This CDR3 has 13 amino acids. V lost 7 bases and J 2 bases, leaving 10 bases between the germline ends. The CDR3 nucleotides are TGTGCCAGCACCAGGTCGGACACAGATACGCAGTATTTT. Protein sequence: CASTRSDTDTQYF.

To note about this clone: The same CDR3 arises from other DNA sequences in this sample as well. V gene TRBV30 combines with J gene TRBJ1-2; D not certain. Trimming stripped 2 bases from V and 1 base from J, with 5 bases between. The CDR3 sequence is 12 residues long. Per germline, CDR1 GTSNPN and CDR2 SVGIG (reference sequence). CDR3 nucleotide sequence: TGTGCCTGGAGTCCCAATAACTATGGCTACACCTTC. Amino acid sequence: CAWSPNNYGYTF.

The rearrangement uses TRBV19 and TRBJ2-1; TRBD2 matches at 10 bases. Germline lookup yields CDR1 LNHDA and CDR2 SQIVND (reference sequence). J gave up 0 bases and V 8 bases, and 16 bases lay outside the gene matches. The CDR3 loop spans 19 amino acids. The CDR3 sequence is CASALGSGRALNSYNEQFF. The CDR3 DNA reads as TGTGCCAGTGCCCTTGGGAGCGGGAGGGCCCTTAACTCCTACAATGAGCAGTTCTTC.

The rearrangement links TRBV30 to TRBJ2-1; weak D call: TRBD2 (5 bases). The CDR3 is made up of 13 amino acids. The V end was cut by 2 bases, the J end by 5 bases, with 10 bases between. Germline lookup yields CDR1 GTSNPN and CDR2 SVGIG (reference sequence). The CDR3 reads CAWSRGSNNEQFF. As DNA, the CDR3 is TGTGCCTGGAGTCGAGGGAGTAACAATGAGCAGTTCTTC.

This rearrangement joins TRBV7-9 to TRBJ1-4; D gene uncertain. Trimming pared 4 bases from V and 8 bases from J, leaving 8 bases between. Germline assignment: CDR1 SEHNR and CDR2 FQNEAQ (reference sequence). The CDR3 spans 12 residues. The chain's CDR3 is CASSSPREKLFF. In DNA form, the CDR3 reads TGTGCCAGCAGCTCCCCTAGAGAAAAACTGTTTTTT.

The chain combines TRBV28 with TRBJ1-2; possible D gene TRBD1, 6 bases. Germline CDR1 and CDR2: MDHEN and SYDVKM. CDR3 length: 13 amino acids. With 9 bases removed from V and 4 bases from J, the gap between germline ends came to 15 bases. CDR3 sequence: CASQGIALYGYTF. The CDR3 DNA reads as TGTGCCAGTCAGGGGATCGCCCTCTATGGCTACACCTTC.

V is TRBV27 and J is TRBJ2-7, with D perhaps matching TRBD1 (5 bases). The CDR3 has 16 residues. V dropped 2 bases and J dropped 0 bases, with 14 bases sitting between them. CDR1 and CDR2 from the germline V gene are MNHEY and SMNVEV (reference sequence). The CDR3 coding sequence is TGTGCCAGCAGTTTAACGATGACAGAGAGCTCCTACGAGCAGTACTTC. Translation: CASSLTMTESSYEQYF.

The gene calls are TRBV27 and TRBJ2-3; D gene uncertain. Per the germline V gene, CDR1 is MNHEY and CDR2 is SMNVEV (reference sequence). The CDR3 is made up of 15 amino acids. Trimming shortened V by 5 bases and J by 1 base, and 13 bases separated the two germline ends. For the CDR3, the DNA is TGTGCCAGCAGTGCCCGAATGAGCGGCACAGATACGCAGTATTTT. Protein product: CASSARMSGTDTQYF.

The chain's CDR3 is CATSRSGNQPQHF. CDR3 in DNA: TGTGCCACCAGTCGGTCTGGCAATCAGCCCCAGCATTTT. The rearrangement uses TRBV24-1 and TRBJ1-5; no firm D call. Deletions cut 6 bases from V and 2 bases from J, with 7 bases between. The CDR3 contains 13 residues. Germline lookup yields CDR1 KGHDR and CDR2 SFDVKD.

This clone was counted a single time. This sequence joins TRBV9 and TRBJ2-5; possible D gene TRBD2, 6 bases. Germline CDR1 reads SGDLS; CDR2 reads YYNGEE. The CDR3 length is 14 residues. The V end was cut by 3 bases, the J end by 4 bases, with 13 bases between. The CDR3 reads CASSAQGGAETQYF. The CDR3 DNA sequence: TGTGCCAGCAGCGCTCAGGGAGGAGCAGAGACCCAGTACTTC. Looking up the rest from reference TRBV9 and TRBJ2-5 gives the full variable domain: DSGVTQTPKHLITATGQRVTLRCSPRSGDLSVYWYQQSLDQGLQFLIQYYNGEERAKGNILERFSAQQFPDLHSELNLSSLELGDSALYFCASSAQGGAETQYFGPGTRLLVL.